Presented here are 32 T cell receptor beta chains from one specimen sequenced in a study of blood T cell repertoires in COVID-19. Libraries were prepared by immunoSEQ multiplex PCR; TCRdb keeps only in-frame clonotypes and omits some of them. The sample contains more than 250,000 clones, 70% to 90% of which appear only once. Sample: PBMCs or T cells enriched from blood (not recorded which). All receptors come from a man aged 30 to 45 who had recovered from COVID-19.

The chain is built from TRBV28 and TRBJ2-7, with D unclear. Germline CDR1 MDHEN, CDR2 SYDVKM. The CDR3 is made up of 13 amino acids. V shed 4 bases and J shed 5 bases, with 12 bases lying between them. The CDR3 coding sequence is TGTGCCAGCAGTTCACTCACCACTAACGAGCAGTACTTC. It yields the protein CASSSLTTNEQYF.

The chain recombines TRBV6-5 with TRBJ1-1; 7 bases fit TRBD1. The germline V gene has CDR1 MNHEY and CDR2 SVGAGI. The CDR3 is made up of 13 amino acids. Trimming took 7 bases from V and 7 from J; bases not matched to a gene: 9. The CDR3 DNA follows: TGTGCCAGCATTACAGGGGAGAAGGGTGAAGCTTTCTTT. Its translation is CASITGEKGEAFF.

CDR3 coding DNA: TGTGCCAGCAGCTTAGATTCACAGGGAAAGTATGGCTACACCTTC. Its protein product is CASSLDSQGKYGYTF. The gene calls are TRBV7-6 and TRBJ1-2; weak D call: TRBD1 (6 bases). V dropped 1 base and J dropped 5 bases, with 14 bases sitting between them. The CDR3 runs to 15 residues. Germline V lookup: CDR1 SGHVS, CDR2 FNYEAQ.

This chain connects TRBV18 to TRBJ2-2; D possibly corresponds to TRBD1 (5 bases). Trimming cost V 4 bases and J 2 bases, with 8 bases left between them. The CDR3 consists of 14 residues. CDR1 and CDR2 from the germline V gene are KGHSH and LQKENI. The CDR3 sequence is CASSRDSNTGELFF. The DNA of the CDR3 is TGTGCCAGCTCACGAGACAGCAACACCGGGGAGCTGTTTTTT. The full variable domain, with the rest looked up from reference TRBV18 and TRBJ2-2, is NAGVMQNPRHLVRRRGQEARLRCSPMKGHSHVYWYRQLPEEGLKFMVYLQKENIIDESGMPKERFSAEFPKEGPSILRIQQVVRGDSAAYFCASSRDSNTGELFFGEGSRLTVL.

The CDR3 loop is CASSRLETATYEQYF. The CDR3 DNA is TGTGCCAGCAGCCGACTTGAGACGGCAACCTACGAGCAGTACTTC. This chain connects TRBV5-6 to TRBJ2-7; D gene uncertain. There are 15 residues in the CDR3. With 4 bases removed from V and 2 bases from J, the gap between germline ends came to 16 bases. Per germline, CDR1 SGHDT and CDR2 YYEEEE.

The chain combines TRBV2 with TRBJ1-1, with 11 positions matching TRBD1. There are 17 residues in the CDR3. J lost 4 bases, V lost 9 bases, and 16 bases had no gene match. CDR1 SNHLY and CDR2 FYNNEI come from the germline V gene. CDR3 protein: CASSYRDRGKRSTEAFF. Written as DNA, the CDR3 is TGTGCCAGTTCATACCGGGACAGGGGGAAAAGAAGCACTGAAGCTTTCTTT.

In this sample, this clone turned up once. V is TRBV5-1 and J is TRBJ2-7, with TRBD1 identical over 7 bases. CDR1 is SGHRS and CDR2 is YFSETQ in the germline V gene. The CDR3 totals 14 residues. V lost 2 bases and J lost 1; bases outside the gene matches: 3. This CDR3 reads CASSLGTASYEQYF. CDR3 in DNA: TGCGCCAGCAGCTTAGGGACAGCGTCCTACGAGCAGTACTTC. Using reference TRBV5-1 and TRBJ2-7 for the parts outside the CDR3, the full variable domain is KAGVTQTPRYLIKTRGQQVTLSCSPISGHRSVSWYQQTPGQGLQFLFEYFSETQRNKGNFPGRFSGRQFSNSRSEMNVSTLELGDSALYLCASSLGTASYEQYFGPGTRLTVT.

The rearrangement links TRBV5-6 to TRBJ1-5, with 10 bases identical to TRBD1. The CDR3 spans 17 residues. CDR1 and CDR2 from the germline V gene are SGHDT and YYEEEE. The V gene end was trimmed by 4 bases and the J gene end by 4 bases; junction bases not matched to a gene: 11. The CDR3 is CASSTERDRGPNQPQHF. CDR3 sequence (DNA): TGTGCCAGCAGCACGGAACGGGACAGGGGACCTAATCAGCCCCAGCATTTT.

The chain uses TRBV6-5 and TRBJ1-1; D remains ambiguous. The CDR3 contains 13 residues. Germline CDR1 and CDR2: MNHEY and SVGAGI. Trimming shortened V by 7 bases and J by 1 base, and 10 bases separated the two germline ends. In nucleotides, the CDR3 is TGTGCCAGCATCGACAACGCGAACACTGAAGCTTTCTTT. Translated, it gives CASIDNANTEAFF.

V and J are TRBV5-1 and TRBJ2-5; D not resolved. The V end lost 0 bases, the J end lost 5 bases, and 11 bases lay between the germline ends. The CDR3 is 14 residues long. Germline V gives CDR1 SGHRS, CDR2 YFSETQ. The CDR3 DNA is TGCGCCAGCAGCTTGGCCCAGGCGACGGAGACCCAGTACTTC. Its protein product is CASSLAQATETQYF.

The chain has TRBV6-5 and TRBJ2-7; a weak D match, TRBD1 (6 bases). Germline CDR1 and CDR2: MNHEY and SVGAGI. With 2 bases removed from V and 0 bases from J, the gap between germline ends came to 11 bases. The CDR3 is made up of 15 amino acids. CDR3 nucleotide sequence: TGTGCCAGCAGTTACGTCCCCAGGGGCTCCTACGAGCAGTACTTC. This sequence encodes CASSYVPRGSYEQYF.

The rearrangement links TRBV5-1 to TRBJ2-1; 14 nucleotides match TRBD2. V gave up 4 bases and J gave up 9 bases; unmatched junction bases: 12. Germline V lookup: CDR1 SGHRS, CDR2 YFSETQ. The CDR3 totals 17 residues. CDR3 sequence: CASSRGTSGGISGEQFF. The CDR3 nucleotides are TGCGCCAGCAGCCGAGGGACTAGCGGGGGCATTTCGGGTGAGCAGTTCTTC.

The chain joins TRBV5-4 to TRBJ2-3, with 8 bases aligning to TRBD2. V trimming: 1 base; J trimming: 4 bases; junction bases outside the gene matches: 5. Germline assignment: CDR1 SGHNT and CDR2 YYREEE (reference sequence). This CDR3 spans 15 amino acids. The DNA for the CDR3 is TGTGCCAGCAGCTTGATCAGCGGGGGATCAGATACGCAGTATTTT. It encodes CASSLISGGSDTQYF. Looking up the rest from reference TRBV5-4 and TRBJ2-3 gives the full variable domain: ETGVTQSPTHLIKTRGQQVTLRCSSQSGHNTVSWYQQALGQGPQFIFQYYREEENGRGNFPPRFSGLQFPNYSSELNVNALELDDSALYLCASSLISGGSDTQYFGPGTRLTVL.

This rearrangement joins TRBV4-3 to TRBJ1-2; the D is unclear. The CDR3 is 14 amino acids. V dropped 2 bases and J dropped 10 bases, with 17 bases sitting between them. Germline CDR1 reads LGHNA; CDR2 reads YSLEER. CDR3 nucleotides: TGCGCCAGCAGCCAATTTGGTTCCAGGAAGGACTACACCTTC. Translated: CASSQFGSRKDYTF.

V usage is TRBV7-3 and J usage is TRBJ2-7; D is possibly TRBD2 (6 bases). Germline V gene sequence: CDR1 SGHTA, CDR2 FQGTGA. The CDR3 spans 15 residues. The V end lost 5 bases, the J end lost 2 bases, and 16 bases lay between the germline ends. CDR3 sequence: CASSPTGVTTYEQYF. The CDR3 DNA reads as TGTGCCAGCAGCCCCACGGGAGTCACCACCTACGAGCAGTACTTC.

V and J are TRBV12-3 or TRBV12-4 and TRBJ2-5, with 9 bases matching TRBD2. The junction had 7 bases not matched to a gene; V was cut back by 9 bases and J by 5 bases. The CDR3 consists of 13 residues. For the CDR3, the DNA is TGTGCCAGTGGCGGGGGGGCCCGGGAGACCCAGTACTTC. It yields the protein CASGGGARETQYF.

V usage is TRBV24-1 and J usage is TRBJ2-7; unclear D gene. The germline V gene encodes CDR1 KGHDR and CDR2 SFDVKD. The CDR3 spans 12 residues. V dropped 2 bases and J dropped 3 bases, with 4 bases sitting between them. The CDR3 here is CATSDYGYEQYF. CDR3 in DNA: TGTGCCACCAGTGATTACGGCTACGAGCAGTACTTC.

This sequence joins TRBV4-1 and TRBJ1-2, with D tentatively TRBD1 (5 bases). There are 15 residues in the CDR3. The germline V and J ends were trimmed by 4 bases and 0 bases, with 12 bases remaining between them. Germline CDR1 MGHRA, CDR2 YSYEKL. The CDR3 reads CASSRTRDANYGYTF. CDR3 nucleotides: TGCGCCAGCAGCCGAACCAGGGATGCTAACTATGGCTACACCTTC.

V is TRBV2 and J is TRBJ2-2, with D perhaps matching TRBD1 (6 bases). The V and J ends lost 8 bases and 8 bases respectively, with 18 bases between them. The CDR3 has 14 amino acids. Germline lookup yields CDR1 SNHLY and CDR2 FYNNEI. CDR3 sequence (DNA): TGTGCCAGCCAGGGGCCCTCGGCTCGAGGGGAGCTGTTTTTT. Protein: CASQGPSARGELFF.

This clone has a count of ten or more. The V gene is TRBV4-3, the J gene TRBJ2-3, with D perhaps TRBD1 (6 bases). Germline V CDR1 and CDR2: LGHNA, YSLEER. The CDR3 sequence is 16 residues long. Trimming removed 4 bases at V and 2 bases at J, with 16 bases between. The CDR3 here is CASSPAMGHNTDTQYF. The CDR3 bases are TGCGCCAGCAGCCCAGCTATGGGACACAACACAGATACGCAGTATTTT.

The rearrangement joins TRBV18 to TRBJ2-3; 8 positions agree with TRBD1. The CDR3 contains 18 residues. V shed 2 bases and J 0 bases; nucleotides not matched to a gene: 10. Germline loops: CDR1 KGHSH, CDR2 LQKENI. This chain's CDR3 is CASSPRQGALLSTDTQYF. CDR3 DNA sequence: TGTGCCAGCTCACCAAGGCAGGGGGCGCTTTTAAGCACAGATACGCAGTATTTT.

The CDR3 DNA follows: TGTGCCAGCAGCCAAGCGTCCAGCACCGGGGAGCTGTTTTTT. Protein: CASSQASSTGELFF. V gene TRBV3-1 (or the pseudogene TRBV3-2) combines with J gene TRBJ2-2, with D uncertain. This CDR3 region has 14 residues. In germline, CDR1 is LGHDT, CDR2 YNNKEL (reference sequence). Trimming took off 1 base at V and 4 bases at J, with 7 bases between the two ends.

The rearrangement uses TRBV18 and TRBJ2-3; D is possibly TRBD1 (6 bases). Trimming cost V 6 bases and J 1 base, with 20 bases left between them. The germline CDR1 and CDR2 sequences are KGHSH and LQKENI. The CDR3 extends over 17 amino acids. CDR3 DNA sequence: TGTGCCAGCTCCCCGTATACACAGGGTTTTGGCACAGATACGCAGTATTTT. This encodes CASSPYTQGFGTDTQYF.

This chain links TRBV19 with TRBJ1-6, with a tentative D call TRBD1 (5 bases). The CDR3 covers 18 residues. Germline CDR1 and CDR2: LNHDA and SQIVND (reference sequence). Trimming took 3 bases from V and 5 from J, leaving 20 bases between them. CDR3 nucleotides: TGTGCCAGTAGTATCGGAGTCGGGGGGACTTTCCATAATTCACCCCTCCACTTT. This encodes CASSIGVGGTFHNSPLHF.

The chain is built from TRBV4-3 and TRBJ2-4; unclear D gene. The CDR3 extends over 13 amino acids. V was clipped by 0 bases and J by 7 bases, with 7 bases between them. Germline-derived CDR1 and CDR2 are LGHNA and YSLEER. The CDR3 DNA reads as TGCGCCAGCAGCCAAGAATTGTCGAACATTCAGTACTTC. It encodes CASSQELSNIQYF.

The chain has TRBV27 and TRBJ1-2; D might be TRBD1 (5 bases). Deletions cut 1 base from V and 4 bases from J, with 7 bases between. The CDR3 length is 13 residues. Germline loops: CDR1 MNHEY, CDR2 SMNVEV (reference sequence). The CDR3 loop reads CASSLLQGYGYTF. CDR3 DNA: TGTGCCAGCAGTTTATTGCAGGGCTATGGCTACACCTTC.

The V and J genes are TRBV7-2 and TRBJ1-4; 8 bases fit TRBD1. Losses at the gene ends were 3 bases for V and 1 base for J; bases not matched to a gene: 4. The CDR3 totals 16 residues. CDR1 is SGHTA and CDR2 is FQGNSA in the germline V gene. DNA for the CDR3: TGTGCCAGCAGCTTGCTACAGGGGGTAACTAATGAAAAACTGTTTTTT. The encoded protein is CASSLLQGVTNEKLFF.

This clone was seen a handful of times. This chain joins TRBV10-3 and TRBJ2-5, with a weak D call TRBD1 (6 bases). V shed 4 bases and J shed 4 bases, with 22 bases lying between them. The CDR3 is 17 residues long. Germline CDR1 ENHRY, CDR2 SYGVKD. The CDR3 sequence: CAISGGDKNVLGETQYF. DNA for the CDR3: TGTGCCATCAGTGGAGGGGACAAGAACGTACTGGGAGAGACCCAGTACTTC.

The V gene is TRBV3-1 (or the pseudogene TRBV3-2), the J gene TRBJ2-1; the match to TRBD2 covers 9 bases. CDR3 length equals 17 residues. Unmatched junction bases numbered 9, after V lost 6 bases and J lost 0 bases. CDR1 and CDR2 from the germline V gene are LGHDT and YNNKEL (reference sequence). CDR3 bases: TGTGCCAGCAGTTCCTCCGTAGCGGGGGTCTCCTACAATGAGCAGTTCTTC. Translation: CASSSSVAGVSYNEQFF.

The chain combines TRBV5-5 with TRBJ2-5, with no clear D. The germline V gene encodes CDR1 SGHKS and CDR2 YYEKEE (reference sequence). Trimming took 2 bases from V and 5 from J, leaving 16 bases between them. This CDR3 has 15 amino acids. The CDR3 DNA reads TGTGCCAGCAGCTTCGGTTTTAGTCTTCCGGAGACCCAGTACTTC. It translates to CASSFGFSLPETQYF.

The chain combines TRBV7-2 with TRBJ1-1; no definite D call. The CDR3 length is 15 residues. The V and J ends lost 2 bases and 5 bases respectively, with 15 bases between them. Germline-derived CDR1 and CDR2 are SGHTA and FQGNSA. CDR3 sequence (DNA): TGTGCCAGCAGCTTACTCCGGGTTCGGTTGACTGAAGCTTTCTTT. Its translation is CASSLLRVRLTEAFF.

The chain carries TRBV4-3 and TRBJ1-6, with TRBD1 matching 9 bases. Germline V gene lookup returns CDR1 LGHNA and CDR2 YSLEER. Unmatched junction bases numbered 10, after V lost 6 bases and J lost 10 bases. CDR3 length: 15 amino acids. CDR3 amino acids: CASSRTGTGNSPLHF. The CDR3 DNA reads TGCGCCAGCAGTCGCACAGGGACAGGGAACTCACCCCTCCACTTT.